The 4 T cell receptor beta chains below were found in one sample sequenced in a study of identifying expanded T cells in peripheral blood. TCRdb's copy holds only in-frame clones and misses some; the assay was immunoSEQ multiplex PCR. The sample lists roughly 86,000 clones, approximately 81% occurring once. Sequencing was performed on blood. The source of these receptors is a person aged 18 to 69 in good health.

Points on this clone: Additional DNA sequences in this sample encode the identical CDR3. The chain couples TRBV4-1 to TRBJ2-1; D tentatively fits TRBD1 or TRBD2 (5 bases each). CDR3 length equals 15 residues. Trimming took off 1 base at V and 4 bases at J, with 11 bases between the two ends. The germline V gene encodes CDR1 MGHRA and CDR2 YSYEKL. CDR3 sequence: CASSQAGTDYNEQFF. DNA for the CDR3: TGCGCCAGCAGCCAAGCCGGGACGGATTACAATGAGCAGTTCTTC.

This sequence joins TRBV5-6 and TRBJ1-1; D is ambiguous. This CDR3 spans 12 amino acids. Trimming removed 2 bases from V and 2 bases from J, with 4 bases in between. The germline V gene encodes CDR1 SGHDT and CDR2 YYEEEE. Here the CDR3 reads CASSFPNTEAFF. In nucleotides, the CDR3 is TGTGCCAGCAGCTTCCCAAACACTGAAGCTTTCTTT.

V is TRBV19 and J is TRBJ1-1, with D possibly being TRBD1 (5 bases). Germline CDR1 reads LNHDA; CDR2 reads SQIVND (reference sequence). Between the trimmed V and J ends, which lost 3 bases and 4 bases, there was a span of 9 bases. This CDR3 contains 13 residues. CDR3 region: CASSIVGATEAFF. CDR3 in DNA: TGTGCCAGTAGTATCGTAGGGGCCACTGAAGCTTTCTTT.

V gene TRBV5-1 combines with J gene TRBJ2-3, with D possibly being TRBD2 (6 bases). CDR1 is SGHRS and CDR2 is YFSETQ in the germline V gene. The V gene lost 5 bases and the J gene lost 6 bases, with 13 bases spanning the gap. CDR3 size: 13 residues. Here the CDR3 DNA reads TGCGCCAGCAGGTTAGGGACTTCGGATACGCAGTATTTT. This encodes CASRLGTSDTQYF.